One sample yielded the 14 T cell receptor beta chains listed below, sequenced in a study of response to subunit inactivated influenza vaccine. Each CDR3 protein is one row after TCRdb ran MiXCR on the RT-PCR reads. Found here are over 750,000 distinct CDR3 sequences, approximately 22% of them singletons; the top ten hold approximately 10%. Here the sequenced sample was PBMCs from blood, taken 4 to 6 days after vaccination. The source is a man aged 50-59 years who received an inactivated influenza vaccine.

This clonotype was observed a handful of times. The CDR3 bases are TGTGCCAGCAGTCTACATAGCGGGGGCACAGATACGCAGTATTTT. This codes for CASSLHSGGTDTQYF. The V and J genes are TRBV12-3 or TRBV12-4 and TRBJ2-3; TRBD2 agrees at 8 bases. CDR3 length equals 15 residues. V shed 5 bases, J shed 1 base, and the junction held 5 bases outside the gene matches.

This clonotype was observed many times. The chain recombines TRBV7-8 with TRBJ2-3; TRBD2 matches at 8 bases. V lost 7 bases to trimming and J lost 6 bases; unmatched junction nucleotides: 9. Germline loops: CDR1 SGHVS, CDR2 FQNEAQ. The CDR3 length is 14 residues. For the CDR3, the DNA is TGTGCCAGCAACCGACTAGCGAGCGGGGATACGCAGTATTTT. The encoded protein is CASNRLASGDTQYF. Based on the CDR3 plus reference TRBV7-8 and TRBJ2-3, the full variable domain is GAGVSQSPRYKVAKRGQDVALRCDPISGHVSLFWYQQALGQGPEFLTYFQNEAQLDKSGLPSDRFFAERPEGSVSTLKIQRTQQEDSAVYLCASNRLASGDTQYFGPGTRLTVL.

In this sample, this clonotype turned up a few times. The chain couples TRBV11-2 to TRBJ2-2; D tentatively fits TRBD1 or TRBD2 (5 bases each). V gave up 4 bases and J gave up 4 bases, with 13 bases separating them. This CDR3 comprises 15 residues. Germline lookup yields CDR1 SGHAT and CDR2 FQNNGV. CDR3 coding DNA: TGTGCCAGCAGCTCCGGGACCAGACCCACCGGGGAGCTGTTTTTT. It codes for CASSSGTRPTGELFF.

The CDR3: CASSLSNRDQPQHF. CDR3 nucleotide sequence: TGTGCCAGCAGTTTATCCAACAGGGATCAGCCCCAGCATTTT. This rearrangement joins TRBV12-3 or TRBV12-4 to TRBJ1-5; D possibly corresponds to TRBD1 (6 bases). The CDR3 extends over 14 amino acids. V lost 2 bases, J lost 5 bases, and 10 bases lay in between.

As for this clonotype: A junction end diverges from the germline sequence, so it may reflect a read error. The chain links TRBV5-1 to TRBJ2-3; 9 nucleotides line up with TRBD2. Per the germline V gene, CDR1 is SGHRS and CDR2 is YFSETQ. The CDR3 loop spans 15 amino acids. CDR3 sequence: CAISLEGLATDTQYF. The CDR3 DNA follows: TGCGCCATCAGCTTGGAGGGACTAGCTACAGATACGCAGTATTTT.

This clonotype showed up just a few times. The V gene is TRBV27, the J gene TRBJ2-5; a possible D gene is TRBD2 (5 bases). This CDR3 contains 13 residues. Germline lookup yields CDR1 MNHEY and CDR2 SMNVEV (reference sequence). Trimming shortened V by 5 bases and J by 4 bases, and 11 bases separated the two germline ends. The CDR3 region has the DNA TGTGCCAGCAGTACGGGATACCGAGAGACCCAGTACTTC. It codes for CASSTGYRETQYF.

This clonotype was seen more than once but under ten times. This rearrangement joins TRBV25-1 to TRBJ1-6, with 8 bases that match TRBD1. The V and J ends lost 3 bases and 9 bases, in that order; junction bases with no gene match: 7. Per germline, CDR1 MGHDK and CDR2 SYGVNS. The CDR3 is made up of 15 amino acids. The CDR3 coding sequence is TGTGCCAGCAGTGACACGACAGGGGTTCGTTCACCCCTCCACTTT. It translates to CASSDTTGVRSPLHF.

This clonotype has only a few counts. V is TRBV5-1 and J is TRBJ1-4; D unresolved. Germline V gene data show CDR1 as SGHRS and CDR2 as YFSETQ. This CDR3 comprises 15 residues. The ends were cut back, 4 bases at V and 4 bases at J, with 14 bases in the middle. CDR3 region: CASSPSGVRNEKLFF. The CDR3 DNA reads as TGCGCCAGCAGCCCATCCGGGGTCCGTAATGAAAAACTGTTTTTT.

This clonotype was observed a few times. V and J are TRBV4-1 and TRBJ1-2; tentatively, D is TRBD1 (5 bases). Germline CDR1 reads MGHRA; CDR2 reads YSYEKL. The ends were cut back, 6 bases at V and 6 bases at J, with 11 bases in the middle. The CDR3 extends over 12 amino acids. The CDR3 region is CASRSGNHGYTF. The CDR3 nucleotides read TGCGCCAGCAGATCAGGGAACCATGGCTACACCTTC.

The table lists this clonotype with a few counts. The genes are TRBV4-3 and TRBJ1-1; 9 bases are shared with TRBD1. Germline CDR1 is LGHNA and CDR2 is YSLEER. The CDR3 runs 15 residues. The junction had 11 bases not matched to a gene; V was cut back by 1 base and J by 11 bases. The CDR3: CASSQVLGQGSNAFF. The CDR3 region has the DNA TGCGCCAGCAGCCAAGTTTTGGGACAGGGAAGTAACGCTTTCTTT.

This CDR3 is CAWSVSPYEQYF. Written as DNA, the CDR3 is TGTGCCTGGAGTGTCAGTCCCTACGAGCAGTACTTC. The chain carries TRBV30 and TRBJ2-7, with no clear D. The V end lost 0 bases, the J end lost 2 bases, and 5 bases lay between the germline ends. The CDR3 totals 12 residues. Per germline, CDR1 GTSNPN and CDR2 SVGIG (reference sequence).

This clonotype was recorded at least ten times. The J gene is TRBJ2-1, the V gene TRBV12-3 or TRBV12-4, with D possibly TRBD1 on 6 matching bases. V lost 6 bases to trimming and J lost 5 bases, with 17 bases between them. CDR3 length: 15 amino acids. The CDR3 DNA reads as TGTGCCAGCAGGGAACTAGGGGGTCGAAACAATGAGCAGTTCTTC. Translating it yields CASRELGGRNNEQFF.

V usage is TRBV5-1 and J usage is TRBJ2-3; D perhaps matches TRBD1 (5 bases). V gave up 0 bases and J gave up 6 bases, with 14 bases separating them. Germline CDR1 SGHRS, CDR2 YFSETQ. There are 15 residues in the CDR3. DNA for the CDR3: TGCGCCAGCAGCTTGGGGCAGGGTGGTGCCGATACGCAGTATTTT. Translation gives CASSLGQGGADTQYF.

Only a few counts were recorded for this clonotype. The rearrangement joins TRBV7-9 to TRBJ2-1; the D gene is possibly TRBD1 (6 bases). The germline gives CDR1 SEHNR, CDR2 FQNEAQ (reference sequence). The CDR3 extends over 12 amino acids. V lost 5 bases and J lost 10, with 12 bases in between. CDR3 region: CASSKQGVEQFF. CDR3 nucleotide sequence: TGTGCCAGCAGCAAACAGGGCGTCGAGCAGTTCTTC.